The rows below give T cell receptor beta chains drawn from one sample of a study of CDR3 diversity in severe acne. TCRdb re-analysed the PCR reads in MiXCR, keeping a single row per CDR3 protein. The table includes roughly 93,000 distinct CDR3 sequences, about half detected once. Sequenced: blood. The receptors were sampled from a male donor with severe acne vulgaris. Both conserved end residues are trimmed from each CDR3.

V gene,J gene,CDR3 protein
TRBV7-2,TRBJ1-2,ASSFSRDHGYT
TRBV20-1,TRBJ2-3,SASRDTDTQY
TRBV29-1,TRBJ2-5,SVEAGVPGRETQY
TRBV5-1,TRBJ2-1,ASSPRGLAGYEQF
TRBV20-1,TRBJ2-2,SAPVQGNTGELF
TRBV15,TRBJ1-1,ATSRDRNEYTEAF
TRBV19,TRBJ2-1,ASSGLAGFSSYNEQF
TRBV20-1,TRBJ2-1,SASLDNEQF
TRBV2,TRBJ2-5,ASSELGTGRFYESQY
TRBV3-1,TRBJ1-1,ASSPRRQGEAF
TRBV10-3,TRBJ1-2,AISEGGAANYGYT
TRBV20-1,TRBJ1-1,SARPTEAF
TRBV7-3,TRBJ2-1,ASSFSGSHEQF
TRBV24-1,TRBJ1-1,ATSPTGLSEAF
TRBV14,TRBJ1-4,ASSPGQNNEKLF
TRBV19,TRBJ2-5,ASSIGANGQETQY
TRBV2,TRBJ2-3,ASSYAGGNTDTQY
TRBV10-3,TRBJ1-2,AIRDYGYT
TRBV9,TRBJ1-2,ASSVATGAGYT
TRBV25-1,TRBJ2-3,ASGGGGRTDTQY
TRBV7-3,TRBJ2-7,ASSPGDEQY
TRBV10-3,TRBJ2-2,AIMLAGGPNTGELF
TRBV7-9,TRBJ1-1,ASSSQGVGPEAF
TRBV20-1,TRBJ2-1,SAEPGFAGTLNEQF
TRBV4-1,TRBJ1-4,ASSQDRGRANEKLF
TRBV29-1,TRBJ2-3,SATAGGKETQY
TRBV7-3,TRBJ2-7,ASSLGTGTYEQY
TRBV19,TRBJ2-5,ASSITRGGGQETQY
TRBV15,TRBJ1-2,ATSSGTGGIYGYT
TRBV7-9,TRBJ2-3,ASSLSDTQY
TRBV12-3/TRBV12-4,TRBJ1-1,ASSPPLIGSTEAF
TRBV10-3,TRBJ2-7,AIGTGPYEQY
TRBV30,TRBJ2-3,VWTLADTQY
TRBV10-2,TRBJ2-5,ASSESGVETQY
TRBV7-2,TRBJ2-5,ASSYLGGRETQY
TRBV18,TRBJ1-3,ASSPLNSFSGNTIY
TRBV10-3,TRBJ1-3,AISEPYTDYSGNTIY
TRBV7-8,TRBJ2-7,ASSLAGRGGYYEQY
TRBV2,TRBJ1-4,ASSGTASVEKLF
TRBV9,TRBJ2-2,ASSVGGELF
TRBV27,TRBJ2-5,ASGQGRRETQY
TRBV29-1,TRBJ2-2,SVVRTNTGELF
TRBV4-1,TRBJ2-7,ASSHLFPGQGPYEQY
TRBV20-1,TRBJ2-5,SAKGGGARETQY
TRBV6-1,TRBJ1-2,ASSDRRNGYT
TRBV10-3,TRBJ2-3,AISEGQGLTDTQY
TRBV20-1,TRBJ2-5,SARDGAGETQY
TRBV25-1,TRBJ2-7,ASSAPGTGAPHEQY
TRBV5-5,TRBJ2-5,ASAITAPQLGKTQY
TRBV6-5,TRBJ2-1,ASRNPGGDEQF
TRBV27,TRBJ2-7,ASSVPGQGYEQY
TRBV10-1,TRBJ1-5,ASSLSNIGNQPQH
TRBV7-8,TRBJ2-3,ASSPVWSGADTQY
TRBV5-6,TRBJ1-3,ASSLDRAGNTIY
TRBV6-5,TRBJ2-2,ASGIAGGAPGELF